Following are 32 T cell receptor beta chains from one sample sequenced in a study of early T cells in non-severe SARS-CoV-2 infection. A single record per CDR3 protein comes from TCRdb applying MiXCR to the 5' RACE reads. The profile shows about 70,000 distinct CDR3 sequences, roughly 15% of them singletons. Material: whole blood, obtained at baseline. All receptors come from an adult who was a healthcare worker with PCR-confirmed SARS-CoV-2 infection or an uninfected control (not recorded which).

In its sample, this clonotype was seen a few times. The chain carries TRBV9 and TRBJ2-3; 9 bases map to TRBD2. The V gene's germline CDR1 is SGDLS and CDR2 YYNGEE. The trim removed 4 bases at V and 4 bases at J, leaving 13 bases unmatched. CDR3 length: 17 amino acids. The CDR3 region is CASSPSTLAGGPDTQYF. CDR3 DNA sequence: TGTGCCAGCAGCCCCTCGACTCTGGCGGGAGGGCCAGATACGCAGTATTTT.

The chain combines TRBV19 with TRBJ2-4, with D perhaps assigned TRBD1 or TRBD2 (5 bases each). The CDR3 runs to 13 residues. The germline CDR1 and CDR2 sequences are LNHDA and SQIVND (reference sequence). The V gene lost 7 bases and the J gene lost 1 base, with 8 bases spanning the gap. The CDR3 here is CASKGTAKNIQYF. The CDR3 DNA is TGTGCCAGTAAGGGGACCGCCAAAAACATTCAGTACTTC. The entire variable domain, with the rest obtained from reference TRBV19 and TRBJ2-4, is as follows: DGGITQSPKYLFRKEGQNVTLSCEQNLNHDAMYWYRQDPGQGLRLIYYSQIVNDFQKGDIAEGYSVSREKKESFPLTVTSAQKNPTAFYLCASKGTAKNIQYFGAGTRLSVL.

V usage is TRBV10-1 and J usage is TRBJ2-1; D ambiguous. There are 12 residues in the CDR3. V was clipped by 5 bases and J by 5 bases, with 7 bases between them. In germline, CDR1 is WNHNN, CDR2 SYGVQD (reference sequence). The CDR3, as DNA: TGCGCCAGCAGTCGTTGGGACAATGAGCAGTTCTTC. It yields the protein CASSRWDNEQFF.

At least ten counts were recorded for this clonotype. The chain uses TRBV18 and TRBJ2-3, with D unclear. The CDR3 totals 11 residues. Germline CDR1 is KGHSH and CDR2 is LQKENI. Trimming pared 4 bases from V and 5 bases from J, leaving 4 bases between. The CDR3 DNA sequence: TGTGCCAGCTCACGGGAAGATACGCAGTATTTT. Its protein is CASSREDTQYF. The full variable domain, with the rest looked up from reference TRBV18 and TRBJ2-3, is NAGVMQNPRHLVRRRGQEARLRCSPMKGHSHVYWYRQLPEEGLKFMVYLQKENIIDESGMPKERFSAEFPKEGPSILRIQQVVRGDSAAYFCASSREDTQYFGPGTRLTVL.

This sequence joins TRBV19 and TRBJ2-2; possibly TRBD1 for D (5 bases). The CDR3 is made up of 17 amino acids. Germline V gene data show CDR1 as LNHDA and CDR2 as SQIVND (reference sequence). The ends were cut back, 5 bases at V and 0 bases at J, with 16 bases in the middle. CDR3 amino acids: CASSPRKGAANTGELFF. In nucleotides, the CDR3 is TGTGCCAGTAGTCCCCGAAAAGGGGCCGCGAACACCGGGGAGCTGTTTTTT.

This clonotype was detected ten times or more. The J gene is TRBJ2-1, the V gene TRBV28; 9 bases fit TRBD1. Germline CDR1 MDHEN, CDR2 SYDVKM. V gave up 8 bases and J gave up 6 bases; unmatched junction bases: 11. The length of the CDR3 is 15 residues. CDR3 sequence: CASCGWDRATNEQFF. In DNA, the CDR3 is TGTGCCAGCTGTGGGTGGGACAGGGCCACCAATGAGCAGTTCTTC.

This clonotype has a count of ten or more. The CDR3 DNA sequence: TGTGCCAGCAGCCCCACTGGGGCCAACGTCCTGACTTTC. The encoded protein is CASSPTGANVLTF. This sequence joins TRBV7-3 and TRBJ2-6, with unresolved D. With 5 bases removed from V and 2 bases from J, the gap between germline ends came to 4 bases. CDR1 is SGHTA and CDR2 is FQGTGA in the germline V gene. The CDR3 totals 13 residues.

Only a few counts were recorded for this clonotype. The CDR3 nucleotides are TGTGCCAGCAGTGATCTAGAAGGAGACTCCTACGAGCAGTACTTC. Translation gives CASSDLEGDSYEQYF. The chain combines TRBV28 with TRBJ2-7; D is uncertain. CDR1 and CDR2 (germline): MDHEN, SYDVKM. The V gene lost 5 bases and the J gene lost 0 bases, with 14 bases spanning the gap. The CDR3 consists of 15 residues. Full variable domain (outside the CDR3, taken from reference TRBV28 and TRBJ2-7): DVKVTQSSRYLVKRTGEKVFLECVQDMDHENMFWYRQDPGLGLRLIYFSYDVKMKEKGDIPEGYSVSREKKERFSLILESASTNQTSMYLCASSDLEGDSYEQYFGPGTRLTVT.

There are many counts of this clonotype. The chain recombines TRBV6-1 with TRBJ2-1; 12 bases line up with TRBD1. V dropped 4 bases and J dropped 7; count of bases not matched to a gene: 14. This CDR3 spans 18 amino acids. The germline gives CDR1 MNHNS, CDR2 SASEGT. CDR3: CASSAWRDRGQLRNEQFF. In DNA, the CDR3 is TGTGCCAGCAGTGCCTGGAGGGACAGGGGGCAACTACGGAATGAGCAGTTCTTC.

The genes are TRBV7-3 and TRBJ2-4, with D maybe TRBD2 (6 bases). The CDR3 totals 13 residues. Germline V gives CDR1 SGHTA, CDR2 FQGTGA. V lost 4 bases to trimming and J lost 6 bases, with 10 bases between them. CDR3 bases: TGTGCCAGCAGCTCCTCCGGGGGAAACATTCAGTACTTC. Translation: CASSSSGGNIQYF.

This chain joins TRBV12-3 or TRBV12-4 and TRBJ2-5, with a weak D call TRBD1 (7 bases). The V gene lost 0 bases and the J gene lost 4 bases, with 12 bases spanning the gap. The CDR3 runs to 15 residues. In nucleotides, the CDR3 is TGTGCCAGCAGTTTAGCGCAGGGGGGATTAGAGACCCAGTACTTC. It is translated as CASSLAQGGLETQYF.

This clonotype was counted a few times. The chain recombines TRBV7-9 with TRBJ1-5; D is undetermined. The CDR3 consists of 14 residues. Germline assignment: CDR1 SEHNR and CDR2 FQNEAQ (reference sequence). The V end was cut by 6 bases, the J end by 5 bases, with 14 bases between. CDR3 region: CASSPSQAHQPQHF. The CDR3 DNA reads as TGTGCCAGCAGTCCCTCCCAGGCCCATCAGCCCCAGCATTTT.

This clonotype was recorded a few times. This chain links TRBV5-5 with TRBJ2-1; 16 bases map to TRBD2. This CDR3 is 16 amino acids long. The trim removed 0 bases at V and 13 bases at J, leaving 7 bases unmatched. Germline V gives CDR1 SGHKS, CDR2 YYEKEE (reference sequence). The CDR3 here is CASSLEGLAGGPIQFF. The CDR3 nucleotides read TGTGCCAGCAGCTTGGAGGGACTAGCGGGAGGGCCGATACAGTTCTTC.

CDR3 DNA: TGTGCCAGCAGCTACAGGGGAACAGATACGCAGTATTTT. The encoded protein is CASSYRGTDTQYF. The V gene is TRBV5-4, the J gene TRBJ2-3; 7 bases agree with TRBD1. V lost 3 bases, J lost 3 bases, and 1 base stayed unmatched. Germline V gene lookup returns CDR1 SGHNT and CDR2 YYREEE (reference sequence). The CDR3 loop spans 13 amino acids.

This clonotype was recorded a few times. The CDR3 coding sequence is TGTGCCAGCAGCTTAGTGGGACTAGCGGGAGTGGGGAATGAGCAGTTCTTC. It is translated as CASSLVGLAGVGNEQFF. The rearrangement links TRBV7-2 to TRBJ2-1; 14 positions agree with TRBD2. CDR1 is SGHTA and CDR2 is FQGNSA in the germline V gene. V trimming: 1 base; J trimming: 7 bases; junction bases outside the gene matches: 6. The CDR3 is 17 residues long.

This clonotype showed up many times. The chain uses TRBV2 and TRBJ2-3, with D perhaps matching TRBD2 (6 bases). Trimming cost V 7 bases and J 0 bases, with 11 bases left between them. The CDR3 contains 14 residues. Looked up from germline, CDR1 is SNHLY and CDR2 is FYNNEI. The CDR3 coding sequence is TGTGCCAGCACCGAGGGACTCAGCACAGATACGCAGTATTTT. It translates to CASTEGLSTDTQYF.

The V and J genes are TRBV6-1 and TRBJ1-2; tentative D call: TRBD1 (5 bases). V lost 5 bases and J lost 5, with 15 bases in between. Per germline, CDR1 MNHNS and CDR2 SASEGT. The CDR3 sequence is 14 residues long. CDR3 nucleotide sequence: TGTGCCAGCAGTTCCGGGACGGTGAGGTATGGCTACACCTTC. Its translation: CASSSGTVRYGYTF.

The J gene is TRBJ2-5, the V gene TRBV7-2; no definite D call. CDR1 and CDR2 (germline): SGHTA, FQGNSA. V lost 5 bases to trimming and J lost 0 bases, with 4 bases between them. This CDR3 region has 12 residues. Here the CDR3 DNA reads TGTGCCAGCAGCCGCCACCAAGAGACCCAGTACTTC. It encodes CASSRHQETQYF. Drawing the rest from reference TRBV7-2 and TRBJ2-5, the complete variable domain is GAGVSQSPSNKVTEKGKDVELRCDPISGHTALYWYRQSLGQGLEFLIYFQGNSAPDKSGLPSDRFSAERTGGSVSTLTIQRTQQEDSAVYLCASSRHQETQYFGPGTRLLVL.

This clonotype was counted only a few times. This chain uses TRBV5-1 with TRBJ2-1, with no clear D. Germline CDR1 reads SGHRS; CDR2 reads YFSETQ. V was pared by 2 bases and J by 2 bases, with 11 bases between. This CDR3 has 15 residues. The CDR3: CASSFSGAAYNEQFF. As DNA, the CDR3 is TGCGCCAGCAGCTTCTCCGGCGCCGCCTACAATGAGCAGTTCTTC.

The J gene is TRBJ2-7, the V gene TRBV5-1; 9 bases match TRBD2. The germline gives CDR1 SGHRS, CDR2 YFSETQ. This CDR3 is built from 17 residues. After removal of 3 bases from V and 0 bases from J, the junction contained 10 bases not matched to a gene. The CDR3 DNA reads TGCGCCAGCAGCTACTCCGGGACTAGCAGGAGCTCCTACGAGCAGTACTTC. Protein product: CASSYSGTSRSSYEQYF.

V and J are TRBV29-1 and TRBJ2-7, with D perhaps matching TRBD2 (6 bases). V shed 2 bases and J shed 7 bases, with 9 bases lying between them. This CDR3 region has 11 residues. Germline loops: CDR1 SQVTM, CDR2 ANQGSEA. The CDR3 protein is CSVETRGEQYF. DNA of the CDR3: TGCAGCGTTGAAACGCGGGGAGAGCAGTACTTC.

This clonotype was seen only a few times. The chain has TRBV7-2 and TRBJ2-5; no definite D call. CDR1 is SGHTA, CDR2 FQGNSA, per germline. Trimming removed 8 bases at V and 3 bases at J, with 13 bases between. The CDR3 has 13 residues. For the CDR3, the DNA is TGTGCCAGCGCGATCAGGTCTAAAGAGACCCAGTACTTC. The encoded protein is CASAIRSKETQYF.

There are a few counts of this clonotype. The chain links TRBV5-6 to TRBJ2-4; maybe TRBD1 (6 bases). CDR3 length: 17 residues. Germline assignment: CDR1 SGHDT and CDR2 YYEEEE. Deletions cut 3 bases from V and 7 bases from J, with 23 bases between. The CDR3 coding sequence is TGTGCCAGCAGCTCCTGGCGTGGTCAGGGGTCGAGGAACATTCAGTACTTC. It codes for CASSSWRGQGSRNIQYF.

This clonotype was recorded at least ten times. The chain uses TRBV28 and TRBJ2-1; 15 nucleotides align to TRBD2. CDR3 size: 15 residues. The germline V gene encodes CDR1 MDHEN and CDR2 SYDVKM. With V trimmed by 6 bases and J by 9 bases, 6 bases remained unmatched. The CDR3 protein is CASSRTSGRALEQFF. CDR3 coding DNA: TGTGCCAGCAGCCGGACTAGCGGGAGGGCCCTTGAGCAGTTCTTC.

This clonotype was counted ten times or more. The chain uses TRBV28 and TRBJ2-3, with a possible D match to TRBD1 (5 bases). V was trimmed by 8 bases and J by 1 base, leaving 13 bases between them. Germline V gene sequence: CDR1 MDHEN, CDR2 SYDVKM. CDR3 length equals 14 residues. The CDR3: CASRPGHRTDTQYF. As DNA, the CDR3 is TGTGCCAGCCGCCCTGGACATCGCACAGATACGCAGTATTTT.

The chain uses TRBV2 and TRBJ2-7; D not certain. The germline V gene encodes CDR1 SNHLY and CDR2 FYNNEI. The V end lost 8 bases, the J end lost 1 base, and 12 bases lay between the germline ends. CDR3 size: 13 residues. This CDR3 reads CASDGRDSYEQYF. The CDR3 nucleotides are TGTGCCAGCGATGGAAGAGATTCCTACGAGCAGTACTTC.

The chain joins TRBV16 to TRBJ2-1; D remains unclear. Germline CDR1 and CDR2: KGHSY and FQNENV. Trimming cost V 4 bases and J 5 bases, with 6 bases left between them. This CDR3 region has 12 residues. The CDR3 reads CASSPDDNEQFF. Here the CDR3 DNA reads TGTGCCAGCAGCCCGGACGACAATGAGCAGTTCTTC.

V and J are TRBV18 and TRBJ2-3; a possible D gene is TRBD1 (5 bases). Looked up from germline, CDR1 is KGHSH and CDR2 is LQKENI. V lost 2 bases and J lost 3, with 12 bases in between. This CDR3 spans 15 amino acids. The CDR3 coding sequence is TGTGCCAGCTCACCATCGCAGGGCCATACAGATACGCAGTATTTT. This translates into CASSPSQGHTDTQYF.

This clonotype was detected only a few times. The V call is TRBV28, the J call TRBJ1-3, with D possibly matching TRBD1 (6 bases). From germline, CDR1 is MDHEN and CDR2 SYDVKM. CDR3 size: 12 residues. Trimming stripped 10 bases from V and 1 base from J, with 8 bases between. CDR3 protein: CATTGSGNTIYF. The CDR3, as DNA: TGTGCCACCACAGGGTCTGGAAACACCATATATTTT.

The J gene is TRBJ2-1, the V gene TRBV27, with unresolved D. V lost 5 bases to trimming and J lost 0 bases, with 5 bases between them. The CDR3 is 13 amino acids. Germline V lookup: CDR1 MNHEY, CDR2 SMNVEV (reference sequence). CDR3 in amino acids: CASSKSSYNEQFF. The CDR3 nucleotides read TGTGCCAGCAGTAAGAGCTCCTACAATGAGCAGTTCTTC.

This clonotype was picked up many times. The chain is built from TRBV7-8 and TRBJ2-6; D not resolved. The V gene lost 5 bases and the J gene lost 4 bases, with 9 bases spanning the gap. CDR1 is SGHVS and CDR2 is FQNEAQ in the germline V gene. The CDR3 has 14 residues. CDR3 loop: CASSPIVGANVLTF. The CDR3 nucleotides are TGTGCCAGCAGCCCCATTGTGGGGGCCAACGTCCTGACTTTC.

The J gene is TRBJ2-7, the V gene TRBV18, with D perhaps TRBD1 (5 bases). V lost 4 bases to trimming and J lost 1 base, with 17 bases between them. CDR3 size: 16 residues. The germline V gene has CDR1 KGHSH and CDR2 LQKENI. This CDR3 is CASSLQGGVGSYEQYF. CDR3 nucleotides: TGTGCCAGCTCACTCCAGGGTGGGGTCGGGTCCTACGAGCAGTACTTC.